The clone carrying this T cell receptor beta chain was recorded only once. The data were obtained in a study of blood T cell repertoires in COVID-19. TCRdb keeps only in-frame clones here, not all; method: immunoSEQ multiplex PCR. The table shows around 300,000 clones, with roughly 91% occurring only once. J was trimmed by 1 base and V by 4 bases; bases with no gene match: 6. Germline V CDR1 and CDR2: SGHRS, YFSETQ. The CDR3 extends over 16 amino acids. The V gene is TRBV5-1, the J gene TRBJ2-3; TRBD2 matches at 10 bases. The sequenced sample consisted of PBMCs or T cells enriched from blood (not recorded which). The receptor comes from a woman aged 60-75 years who had recovered from COVID-19. CDR3 bases: TGCGCCAGCAGCGCTAGCGGGGGCAGTCGCACAGATACGCAGTATTTT. Its translation: CASSASGGSRTDTQYF.